The text below deals with one TCR beta chain. Its antigen is as yet unknown. CDR1 MNHNS and CDR2 SASEGT come from the germline V gene. The CDR3 is 13 residues long. V was shortened by 0 bases and J by 6 bases, with 6 bases between the two germline ends. This specimen belongs to a study of cytomegalovirus exposure and HLA in healthy donors. Study-level findings and limits: A later analysis showed TCR association rates differing by HLA locus, peaking at DRB1 and lowest at HLA-C. Analysis was carried out at a later point, and it linked a missense DCLRE1C variant to TCR beta V- and J-gene trimming. The records held CMV serostatus as the only immune exposure information. As a later analysis revealed, most CMV-associated TCR beta chains appeared HLA-restricted.

13 Jbeta primers and 60 Vbeta primers were used for the PCR. Here immunoSEQ multiplex PCR was the method, and the copy in TCRdb shows in-frame clones only, minus some. The data show 90,000 to 120,000 clones, with 65% to 80% seen just once and 4.2% held by the top ten. This receptor was taken from a male donor in good health and CMV-seronegative. The sample consisted of PBMCs. The chain recombines TRBV6-1 with TRBJ1-5; D may be TRBD1 (5 bases). The DNA of the CDR3 is TGTGCCAGCAGTGAAGCAGGGGCTCAGCCCCAGCATTTT. Protein sequence: CASSEAGAQPQHF.